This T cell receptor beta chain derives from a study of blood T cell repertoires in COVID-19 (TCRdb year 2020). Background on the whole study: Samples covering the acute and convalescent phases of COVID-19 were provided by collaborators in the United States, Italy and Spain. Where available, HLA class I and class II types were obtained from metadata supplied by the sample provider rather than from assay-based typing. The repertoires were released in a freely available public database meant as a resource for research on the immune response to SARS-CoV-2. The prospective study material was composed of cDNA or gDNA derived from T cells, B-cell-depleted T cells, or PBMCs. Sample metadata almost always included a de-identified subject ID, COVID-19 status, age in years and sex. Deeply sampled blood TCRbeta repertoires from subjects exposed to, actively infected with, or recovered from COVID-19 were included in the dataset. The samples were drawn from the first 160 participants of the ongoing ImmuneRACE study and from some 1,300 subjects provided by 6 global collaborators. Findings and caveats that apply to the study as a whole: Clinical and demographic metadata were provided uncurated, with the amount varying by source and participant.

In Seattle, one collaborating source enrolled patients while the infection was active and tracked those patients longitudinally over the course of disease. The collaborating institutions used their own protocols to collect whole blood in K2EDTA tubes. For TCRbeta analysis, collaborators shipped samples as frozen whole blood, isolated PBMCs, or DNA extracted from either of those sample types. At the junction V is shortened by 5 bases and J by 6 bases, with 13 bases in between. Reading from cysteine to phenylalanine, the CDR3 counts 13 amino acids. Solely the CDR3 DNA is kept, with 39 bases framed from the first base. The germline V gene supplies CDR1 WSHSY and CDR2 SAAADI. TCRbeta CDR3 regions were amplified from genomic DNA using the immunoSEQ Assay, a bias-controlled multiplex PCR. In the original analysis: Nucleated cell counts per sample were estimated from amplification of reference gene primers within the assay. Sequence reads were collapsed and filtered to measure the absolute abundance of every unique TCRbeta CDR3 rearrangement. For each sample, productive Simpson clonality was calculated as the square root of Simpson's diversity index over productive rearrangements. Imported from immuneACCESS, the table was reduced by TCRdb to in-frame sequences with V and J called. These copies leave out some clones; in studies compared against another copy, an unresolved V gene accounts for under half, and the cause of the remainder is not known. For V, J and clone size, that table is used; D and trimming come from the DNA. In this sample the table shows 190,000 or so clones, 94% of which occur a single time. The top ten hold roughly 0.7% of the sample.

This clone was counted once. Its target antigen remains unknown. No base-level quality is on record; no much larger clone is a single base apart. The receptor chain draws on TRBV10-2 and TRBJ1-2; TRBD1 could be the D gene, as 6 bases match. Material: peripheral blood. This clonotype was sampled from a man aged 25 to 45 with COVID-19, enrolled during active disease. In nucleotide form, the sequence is TGCGCCAGCAGTAGGGGGAGAAGCGATGGCTACACCTTC. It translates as CASSRGRSDGYTF.